These 2 T cell receptor beta chains came from one sample sequenced in a study of blood T cell repertoires in COVID-19. Using immunoSEQ multiplex PCR, the repertoire was profiled, and TCRdb retains in-frame clones only, with some absent. The profile shows about 52,000 clones, under 90% of them singletons. The specimen was peripheral blood. The origin of the receptors is a man of 80 years or more with active or convalescent COVID-19.

The chain combines TRBV7-3 with TRBJ2-3; 9 bases fit TRBD2. V was clipped by 5 bases and J by 6 bases; unmatched bases: 12. Germline V CDR1 and CDR2: SGHTA, FQGTGA. CDR3 length: 16 amino acids. CDR3 bases: TGTGCCAGCAGCCCAAGCGGGGGGCCGTCCAGGGATACGCAGTATTTT. Translating it yields CASSPSGGPSRDTQYF.

The chain is built from TRBV15 and TRBJ2-7; tentative D call: TRBD1 (5 bases). Germline V CDR1 and CDR2: LNHNV, YYDKDF (reference sequence). This CDR3 comprises 12 residues. The V end lost 0 bases, the J end lost 5 bases, and 5 bases lay between the germline ends. The CDR3 DNA reads as TGTGCCACCAGCAGAGACAGGGACGAGCAGTACTTC. It is translated as CATSRDRDEQYF.